The rows below give T cell receptor beta chains drawn from one sample of a study of identical twins. TCRdb processed the 5' RACE reads anew with MiXCR; each CDR3 protein has one entry. The sample consists of 690,000 or so distinct CDR3 sequences, 8% to 9% of them appearing once. This sample also appeared in a second study, on yellow fever vaccine responses in identical twins.

Specimen: PBMCs. All receptors derive from a woman aged 18-30 years in good health. Each CDR3 is given with its conserved first and last residue. Each record gives: CDR3 protein, CDR3 DNA, D gene, clone size, V gene, J gene. A D gene is named only where the DNA matches it firmly. Part of the rows lack a size; the others show once, few, many or a class for expanded clones.

CDR3 protein: CASSYSSTQGGYEQYF
CDR3 DNA: TGTGCCAGCAGTTACTCGAGTACGCAGGGTGGGTACGAGCAGTACTTC
D gene: -
clone size: -
V gene: TRBV6-5
J gene: TRBJ2-7

CDR3 protein: CASSLDAEGRTQYF
CDR3 DNA: TGTGCCAGCAGCTTAGATGCCGAGGGGCGTACGCAGTATTTT
D gene: -
clone size: -
V gene: TRBV7-6
J gene: TRBJ2-3

CDR3 protein: CASSSGLAESSYEQYF
CDR3 DNA: TGCGCCAGCAGCTCTGGACTAGCGGAATCCTCCTACGAGCAGTACTTC
D gene: TRBD2
clone size: -
V gene: TRBV5-1
J gene: TRBJ2-7

CDR3 protein: CSARDSELTGTVNSPLHF
CDR3 DNA: TGCAGTGCTAGAGATTCAGAACTCACCGGGACAGTGAATTCACCCCTCCACTTT
D gene: TRBD1
clone size: -
V gene: TRBV20-1
J gene: TRBJ1-6

CDR3 protein: CASSLGAGYDEQFF
CDR3 DNA: TGTGCCAGCAGCTTAGGGGCAGGGTACGACGAGCAGTTCTTC
D gene: -
clone size: -
V gene: TRBV7-9
J gene: TRBJ2-1

CDR3 protein: CASSQQREPTDTQYF
CDR3 DNA: TGTGCCAGCAGCCAACAGAGGGAACCCACAGATACGCAGTATTTT
D gene: -
clone size: -
V gene: TRBV3-1
J gene: TRBJ2-3

CDR3 protein: CASSSLGGQGGEQYF
CDR3 DNA: TGTGCCAGCAGTTCGTTAGGGGGCCAGGGCGGCGAGCAGTACTTC
D gene: TRBD1
clone size: -
V gene: TRBV12-3/TRBV12-4
J gene: TRBJ2-7

CDR3 protein: CSVASQDRFSYEQYF
CDR3 DNA: TGCAGCGTCGCTTCCCAGGACAGATTCTCCTACGAGCAGTACTTC
D gene: -
clone size: many
V gene: TRBV29-1
J gene: TRBJ2-7

CDR3 protein: CASSRDGIPNNEQFF
CDR3 DNA: TGTGCCAGCAGTCGAGACGGGATTCCCAACAATGAGCAGTTCTTC
D gene: -
clone size: few
V gene: TRBV11-2
J gene: TRBJ2-1

CDR3 protein: CASSALAGSSTDTQYF
CDR3 DNA: TGTGCCAGCAGCGCCTTAGCAGGTTCTAGCACAGATACGCAGTATTTT
D gene: -
clone size: many
V gene: TRBV9
J gene: TRBJ2-3

CDR3 protein: CASSLVLAGGPTGELFF
CDR3 DNA: TGTGCCAGCAGTTTAGTACTAGCGGGAGGACCCACCGGGGAGCTGTTTTTT
D gene: TRBD2
clone size: many
V gene: TRBV12-3/TRBV12-4
J gene: TRBJ2-2

CDR3 protein: CSVVNNYGYTF
CDR3 DNA: TGCAGCGTTGTTAATAACTATGGCTACACCTTC
D gene: -
clone size: -
V gene: TRBV29-1
J gene: TRBJ1-2

CDR3 protein: CASSELPAGAMTDTQYF
CDR3 DNA: TGTGCCAGCAGTGAACTCCCCGCGGGGGCGATGACAGATACGCAGTATTTT
D gene: -
clone size: few
V gene: TRBV2
J gene: TRBJ2-3

CDR3 protein: CASSIRAGELFF
CDR3 DNA: TGTGCCAGCAGTATCAGGGCCGGGGAGCTGTTTTTT
D gene: -
clone size: few
V gene: TRBV6-5
J gene: TRBJ2-2

CDR3 protein: CSARDILATSSYNEQFF
CDR3 DNA: TGCAGTGCTAGAGATATACTAGCGACGAGCTCCTACAATGAGCAGTTCTTC
D gene: TRBD2
clone size: -
V gene: TRBV20-1
J gene: TRBJ2-1

CDR3 protein: CASSLRGTSGSENTQYF
CDR3 DNA: TGTGCCAGCAGCCTGCGTGGGACTAGCGGGAGCGAAAATACGCAGTATTTT
D gene: TRBD2
clone size: -
V gene: TRBV5-4
J gene: TRBJ2-3

CDR3 protein: CASSTDRRSPFNEQFF
CDR3 DNA: TGTGCCAGCAGTACGGACAGAAGGTCCCCCTTCAATGAGCAGTTCTTC
D gene: -
clone size: many
V gene: TRBV6-1
J gene: TRBJ2-1

CDR3 protein: CASSQDPSQETQYF
CDR3 DNA: TGCGCCAGCAGCCAAGATCCCAGTCAAGAGACCCAGTACTTC
D gene: -
clone size: many
V gene: TRBV4-1
J gene: TRBJ2-5

CDR3 protein: CASSSTTGGEQYF
CDR3 DNA: TGTGCCAGCAGCTCGACGACAGGGGGCGAGCAGTACTTC
D gene: TRBD1
clone size: -
V gene: TRBV14
J gene: TRBJ2-7

CDR3 protein: CASSLDGGVYEQYF
CDR3 DNA: TGTGCCAGCAGCTTAGATGGGGGAGTCTACGAGCAGTACTTC
D gene: -
clone size: many
V gene: TRBV7-2
J gene: TRBJ2-7

CDR3 protein: CSARNALRDTGELFF
CDR3 DNA: TGCAGTGCTAGAAACGCCTTGAGGGACACCGGGGAGCTGTTTTTT
D gene: -
clone size: many
V gene: TRBV20-1
J gene: TRBJ2-2

CDR3 protein: CASSVILRVCEQYF
CDR3 DNA: TGTGCCAGCAGTGTCATCCTCAGGGTTTGCGAGCAGTACTTC
D gene: -
clone size: few
V gene: TRBV6-4
J gene: TRBJ2-7

CDR3 protein: CASRSGENTEAFF
CDR3 DNA: TGTGCCAGCAGATCAGGGGAGAACACTGAAGCTTTCTTT
D gene: -
clone size: many
V gene: TRBV12-3/TRBV12-4
J gene: TRBJ1-1

CDR3 protein: CASSHGGGAGYNSYEQYF
CDR3 DNA: TGTGCCAGCAGCCACGGGGGAGGGGCTGGTTATAACTCCTACGAGCAGTACTTC
D gene: TRBD2
clone size: -
V gene: TRBV11-1
J gene: TRBJ2-7

CDR3 protein: CASSFKRDWDPITDTQYF
CDR3 DNA: TGTGCCAGCAGCTTTAAGCGGGACTGGGACCCAATTACAGATACGCAGTATTTT
D gene: TRBD2
clone size: few
V gene: TRBV11-2
J gene: TRBJ2-3

CDR3 protein: CASPTSGGDTGELFF
CDR3 DNA: TGTGCCAGCCCGACTAGCGGTGGGGACACCGGGGAGCTGTTTTTT
D gene: TRBD2
clone size: few
V gene: TRBV6-1
J gene: TRBJ2-2

CDR3 protein: CASGLWGGRNTGELFF
CDR3 DNA: TGTGCCAGCGGCCTATGGGGAGGGCGGAACACCGGGGAGCTGTTTTTT
D gene: TRBD2
clone size: few
V gene: TRBV28
J gene: TRBJ2-2

CDR3 protein: CSVVAQGLNTEAFF
CDR3 DNA: TGCAGCGTCGTAGCACAGGGGCTGAACACTGAAGCTTTCTTT
D gene: TRBD1
clone size: few
V gene: TRBV29-1
J gene: TRBJ1-1

CDR3 protein: CASSQDESGGTYEQYF
CDR3 DNA: TGCGCCAGCAGCCAAGATGAGTCAGGGGGTACTTACGAGCAGTACTTC
D gene: TRBD1
clone size: few
V gene: TRBV4-3
J gene: TRBJ2-7